These 25 T cell receptor beta chains were all obtained from the same sample, sequenced in a study of OX40 agonist ivuxolimab in advanced cancers. Here immunoSEQ multiplex PCR was the method, and the copy in TCRdb shows in-frame clones only, minus some. The table lists 45,000 to 60,000 clones, 86% of them singletons, with around 6.9% in the top ten. The sample was CD4+ or CD8+ T cells sorted from blood, taken in a trial of the OX40 agonist ivuxolimab. The receptors derive from an adult with an advanced solid tumor such as melanoma, head and neck, liver or kidney cancer.

The chain joins TRBV6-6 to TRBJ1-6; 9 nucleotides match TRBD1. CDR1 and CDR2 from the germline V gene are MNHNY and SVGAGI (reference sequence). J lost 6 bases, V lost 5 bases, and 5 bases had no gene match. This CDR3 comprises 15 residues. The CDR3, as DNA: TGTGCCAGCAGTCCTAGGACAGGGGCTAATTCACCCCTCCACTTT. Its protein is CASSPRTGANSPLHF.

This chain links TRBV6-5 with TRBJ1-2; 9 bases are a match to TRBD1. The germline gives CDR1 MNHEY, CDR2 SVGAGI. This CDR3 is built from 16 residues. V dropped 0 bases and J dropped 8; count of bases not matched to a gene: 10. In DNA, the CDR3 is TGTGCCAGCAGTTACTCAACAGGGGGCACCCAGGGGGGCTACACCTTC. As protein: CASSYSTGGTQGGYTF.

The V call is TRBV11-2, the J call TRBJ2-7; no clear D gene. The CDR3 is 15 amino acids. Germline V gene sequence: CDR1 SGHAT, CDR2 FQNNGV. V was pared by 2 bases and J by 3 bases, with 14 bases between. The CDR3 DNA reads as TGTGCCAGCAGCTTAATGCCAGGATCGAACTACGAGCAGTACTTC. Translation: CASSLMPGSNYEQYF.

This chain uses TRBV7-9 with TRBJ1-2; weak D call: TRBD1 (5 bases). Germline lookup yields CDR1 SEHNR and CDR2 FQNEAQ (reference sequence). The CDR3 is made up of 15 amino acids. Deletions cut 5 bases from V and 5 bases from J, with 18 bases between. The DNA of the CDR3 is TGTGCCAGCAGCCGGGGGAGGGGCGACATATATGGCTACACCTTC. Its translation: CASSRGRGDIYGYTF.

V is TRBV6-1 and J is TRBJ1-2, with D maybe TRBD1 (5 bases). From germline, CDR1 is MNHNS and CDR2 SASEGT. V was clipped by 1 base and J by 1 base, with 7 bases between them. The CDR3 spans 14 residues. Here the CDR3 reads CASSEGQINYGYTF. In DNA form, the CDR3 reads TGTGCCAGCAGTGAAGGACAGATTAACTATGGCTACACCTTC.

The gene calls are TRBV6-1 and TRBJ1-1; 8 bases line up with TRBD1. Germline loops: CDR1 MNHNS, CDR2 SASEGT. The CDR3 has 18 residues. Trimming at V came to 3 bases and at J to 4 bases, leaving 16 bases not matched to a gene. Here the CDR3 DNA reads TGTGCCAGCAGTGAGTTTATTTTAGGACAGGGCGGTAGCACTGAAGCTTTCTTT. This translates into CASSEFILGQGGSTEAFF.

CDR3 bases: TGCAGCGTTGGGACAACGAGCTCCTACAATGAGCAGTTCTTC. This sequence encodes CSVGTTSSYNEQFF. The genes are TRBV29-1 and TRBJ2-1; a weak D match, TRBD1 (5 bases). CDR1 is SQVTM, CDR2 ANQGSEA, per germline. The CDR3 runs to 14 residues. The V and J ends lost 4 bases and 0 bases respectively, with 10 bases between them.

V usage is TRBV18 and J usage is TRBJ2-1, with D perhaps matching TRBD1 (6 bases). V was clipped by 0 bases and J by 1 base, with 7 bases between them. Germline loops: CDR1 KGHSH, CDR2 LQKENI. The CDR3 extends over 15 amino acids. The CDR3, as DNA: TGTGCCAGCTCACCACCAGGGGGATCCTACAATGAGCAGTTCTTC. Protein product: CASSPPGGSYNEQFF.

V and J are TRBV10-3 and TRBJ1-2; a possible D gene is TRBD1 (5 bases). This CDR3 is 15 amino acids long. V lost 6 bases, J lost 5 bases, and 19 bases lay in between. The germline V gene has CDR1 ENHRY and CDR2 SYGVKD. This CDR3 is CAISRDGRHLYGYTF. CDR3 nucleotide sequence: TGTGCCATCAGCCGGGACGGACGGCACCTTTATGGCTACACCTTC.

This clone was seen only once. The V gene is TRBV6-1, the J gene TRBJ2-5; D remains unclear. The end of the DNA aligns better with TRBJ2-7, so the J call may be wrong. CDR1 is MNHNS and CDR2 is SASEGT in the germline V gene. The CDR3 covers 13 residues. DNA for the CDR3: TGTGCCACCAAAAGGCACAACGAGTACGAGCAGTACTTC. This translates into CATKRHNEYEQYF.

This clone was counted a single time. This chain connects TRBV25-1 to TRBJ1-2; 7 bases fit TRBD1. The CDR3 loop spans 15 amino acids. J lost 4 bases, V lost 2 bases, and 7 bases had no gene match. The germline V gene encodes CDR1 MGHDK and CDR2 SYGVNS. CDR3 bases: TGTGCCAGCAGTGAAGGTTCAGGGGGGGTCTATGGCTACACCTTC. This encodes CASSEGSGGVYGYTF.

The rearrangement links TRBV5-1 to TRBJ2-6; 10 bases match TRBD1. The ends lost 3 bases at V and 1 base at J; junction bases unmatched: 16. Germline V lookup: CDR1 SGHRS, CDR2 YFSETQ. The CDR3 is made up of 21 amino acids. The CDR3 loop reads CASSSFIHGTGVLSGANVLTF. The CDR3 nucleotides are TGCGCCAGCAGCTCCTTTATTCACGGGACAGGGGTATTGTCTGGGGCCAACGTCCTGACTTTC.

CDR3 DNA sequence: TGTGCCAGCAGCTTAGTTTCAGGGATGGGCGGCTACACCTTC. Protein: CASSLVSGMGGYTF. The rearrangement links TRBV7-3 to TRBJ1-2, with D maybe TRBD1 (5 bases). CDR1 is SGHTA and CDR2 is FQGTGA in the germline V gene. Trimming removed 2 bases from V and 8 bases from J, with 15 bases in between. The CDR3 covers 14 residues.

The chain recombines TRBV10-3 with TRBJ2-1; tentatively, D is TRBD2 (5 bases). Trimming left V 3 bases short and J 5 bases short, with 8 bases between. This CDR3 has 13 residues. The V gene's germline CDR1 is ENHRY and CDR2 SYGVKD. The CDR3 coding sequence is TGTGCCATCAGTGATCGGGGAGACAATGAGCAGTTCTTC. Translating it yields CAISDRGDNEQFF.

J is TRBJ2-7 and V is TRBV6-1, with 11 bases matching TRBD1. Germline V CDR1 and CDR2: MNHNS, SASEGT. The CDR3 length is 14 residues. The V segment lost 6 bases and the J segment 4 bases; nucleotides outside the gene matches: 5. The CDR3: CASRGTGGRYEQYF. DNA of the CDR3: TGTGCCAGCAGGGGGACAGGGGGTCGGTACGAGCAGTACTTC.

Here the CDR3 reads CASRWTGTDGYTF. The CDR3 nucleotides read TGTGCCAGCAGATGGACAGGGACGGATGGCTACACCTTC. The rearrangement uses TRBV27 and TRBJ1-2; 8 bases fit TRBD1. V was pared by 6 bases and J by 6 bases, with 6 bases of the junction left unmatched. Germline CDR1 reads MNHEY; CDR2 reads SMNVEV (reference sequence). The length of the CDR3 is 13 residues.

This sequence joins TRBV6-5 and TRBJ1-1; no clear D. Germline CDR1 reads MNHEY; CDR2 reads SVGAGI. The CDR3 spans 13 residues. V dropped 6 bases and J dropped 1 base, with 9 bases sitting between them. The CDR3 DNA reads as TGTGCCAGCAGCATACAAAGGAACACTGAAGCTTTCTTT. Residues: CASSIQRNTEAFF.

This chain connects TRBV11-2 to TRBJ2-1; D is perhaps TRBD1 or TRBD2 (5 bases each). The CDR3 covers 13 residues. CDR1 is SGHAT and CDR2 is FQNNGV in the germline V gene. V gave up 1 base and J gave up 7 bases, with 8 bases separating them. The CDR3 nucleotides are TGTGCCAGCAGCTTAGTTGAGGGGAATGAGCAGTTCTTC. Translating it yields CASSLVEGNEQFF. Complete variable domain (other parts from reference TRBV11-2 and TRBJ2-1): EAGVAQSPRYKIIEKRQSVAFWCNPISGHATLYWYQQILGQGPKLLIQFQNNGVVDDSQLPKDRFSAERLKGVDSTLKIQPAKLEDSAVYLCASSLVEGNEQFFGPGTRLTVL.

This chain uses TRBV28 with TRBJ2-7, with 9 bases that match TRBD1. Germline assignment: CDR1 MDHEN and CDR2 SYDVKM. V was pared by 1 base and J by 6 bases, with 7 bases of the junction left unmatched. This CDR3 has 15 amino acids. The CDR3: CASSLLDRGAGEQYF. The CDR3 DNA is TGTGCCAGCAGTTTATTAGACAGGGGGGCGGGCGAGCAGTACTTC.

The rearrangement uses TRBV10-3 and TRBJ2-3; the D call may be TRBD1 or TRBD2 (6 bases each). Germline V lookup: CDR1 ENHRY, CDR2 SYGVKD. The CDR3 is made up of 15 amino acids. Trimming removed 8 bases at V and 3 bases at J, with 18 bases between. The CDR3 spells CAIGIGGSRTDTQYF. For the CDR3, the DNA is TGTGCCATCGGTATCGGGGGCTCACGGACAGATACGCAGTATTTT.

The chain employs TRBV7-9 and TRBJ1-6; unclear D gene. V lost 2 bases to trimming and J lost 5 bases, with 7 bases between them. This CDR3 spans 14 amino acids. Germline CDR1 is SEHNR and CDR2 is FQNEAQ (reference sequence). The DNA of the CDR3 is TGTGCCAGCAGCTTAAACACCGATAATTCACCCCTCCACTTT. Translated, it gives CASSLNTDNSPLHF.

V and J are TRBV6-1 and TRBJ1-2; maybe TRBD1 (5 bases). The germline V and J ends were trimmed by 0 bases and 8 bases, with 13 bases remaining between them. Germline V gene lookup returns CDR1 MNHNS and CDR2 SASEGT. This CDR3 comprises 14 residues. CDR3 sequence (DNA): TGTGCCAGCAGTGAAGCGCAGGGAGCGGTGGGCTACACCTTC. Its translation: CASSEAQGAVGYTF.

The V call is TRBV5-4, the J call TRBJ2-4; the D is unclear. The CDR3 spans 15 residues. In germline, CDR1 is SGHNT, CDR2 YYREEE (reference sequence). Trimming pared 0 bases from V and 5 bases from J, leaving 12 bases between. In DNA form, the CDR3 reads TGTGCCAGCAGCTTGGGGGCGGCAATCCAAAACATTCAGTACTTC. The encoded protein is CASSLGAAIQNIQYF.

This clone was seen once. Sequence at one end of the junction differs from germline and may be a read error. The gene calls are TRBV5-1 and TRBJ1-2; D remains unclear. CDR3 size: 13 residues. The germline V gene encodes CDR1 SGHRS and CDR2 YFSETQ. CDR3 sequence: CASSLSTTGFTYF. DNA of the CDR3: TGTGCCAGCAGCTTATCCACCACCGGGTTTACGTACTTC.

The chain employs TRBV7-9 and TRBJ1-1, with D possibly being TRBD1 (5 bases). V shed 5 bases and J shed 7 bases, with 11 bases lying between them. This CDR3 has 12 residues. Germline CDR1 is SEHNR and CDR2 is FQNEAQ (reference sequence). The CDR3 loop reads CASSLRDFEAFF. The CDR3 DNA sequence: TGTGCCAGCAGCCTCCGGGACTTTGAAGCTTTCTTT.